This T cell receptor (beta chain) was sequenced in a study of blood T cell repertoires in COVID-19. Study summary: Sites in the United States, Italy and Spain provided acute and convalescent COVID-19 samples. In each case, the material was cDNA or gDNA derived from T cells, B-cell-depleted T cells, or PBMCs.

V was clipped by 4 bases and J by 5 bases; unmatched bases: 11. Looked up from germline, CDR1 is SGHRS and CDR2 is YFSETQ. This CDR3 has 16 residues. In the authors' workflow: Reference gene primer amplification gave nucleated cell count estimates. Only in-frame clones appear in the TCRdb table, and some are missing; sequencing was by immunoSEQ multiplex PCR. The V and J calls and the clone size are those of that table, but D and trimming were determined from the DNA. The sample carries 40,000 to 55,000 clones, about 80% recorded once. This chain uses TRBV5-1 with TRBJ1-2, with 10 bases fitting TRBD1. The sequence was obtained from a man between 65 and 80 years old with acute or convalescent COVID-19. Specimen: peripheral blood. This CDR3 is CASSPWDRGPTYGYTF. The CDR3, as DNA: TGCGCCAGCAGCCCATGGGACAGGGGACCTACATATGGCTACACCTTC.